This TCR beta chain stems from a study of vaccination and CD4 T cells after COVID-19 (dated by TCRdb to between 2021 and 2022). Regarding the research as a whole: Convalescent patients had a positive SARS-CoV-2 result on nasal swab PCR, and of these patients, several had mild disease and one had severe disease. The convalescent cohort comprised six males and four females, including two Hispanic individuals, seven Caucasians, two Asians and one multiracial person. Participants got two doses of the Pfizer-BioNTech BNT162b2 vaccine (n=8) or two doses of the Moderna mRNA-1273 vaccine (n=2). Post-COVID blood samples were collected from convalescent patients a median of approximately 93 days after diagnosis, with a range of about 30 to 161 days. The time from the second vaccine dose to post-vaccine blood sampling had a median of approximately 72 days and ranged from roughly 13 to 241 days. For stimulating the cultures, overlapping spike peptide pools were used, derived from SARS-CoV-2 as well as from the common cold coronaviruses HCoV-NL63, HCoV-OC43 and HCoV-229E. Control cultures received a CEFX viral epitope pool as the positive control, an HIV-1 Nef peptide pool as the negative control, or no peptide. The spike-specific CD4+ TCR repertoire was compared before and after mRNA vaccination in approximately ten COVID-19 convalescent patients and a handful of infection-naive healthy vaccine recipients. Findings and caveats that apply to the study as a whole: Nearly all vaccine-specific clones in convalescent patients (304 of 307) were mono-reactive for SARS-CoV-2 spike rather than cross-reactive with common cold coronaviruses. Relatively few convalescent patients were included in the study, and early timepoints after natural infection were not analyzed. The median count of SARS-CoV-2-reactive clonotypes went up from about 23 after infection to 38 after vaccination, although the change was not significant. In convalescent patients, a median approximately 83% of post-vaccine SARS-CoV-2-reactive clones were detected only after vaccination, suggesting vaccine-specific priming.

What the treatment or condition label conveys for this sample: approximately 10-day PBMC culture with coronavirus spike peptide pools or control peptides (ViraFEST assay). The ViraFEST assay, used in the study, expanded antigen-specific T cells with peptide pools and then identified the expanded clonotypes through TCR sequencing. The positive SARS-CoV-2 PCR tests of the convalescent patients were dated from March to December 2020, before the Alpha, Beta and Delta variants emerged in the United States. Around 2 million PBMCs per well were cultured in IMDM with approximately 5% human AB serum and 8.5 to 10 IU/ml IL-2, plus 10 ug/ml peptide pools. Half of the culture medium was replaced with fresh IL-2-containing medium on days 3 and 7. After around 11 days of culture, CD4+ T cells were isolated by negative selection with the EasySep CD4+ T cell isolation kit. PBMCs were separated from whole blood using Ficoll-Paque Plus gradient centrifugation and then either used fresh or cryopreserved at -140C. Each culture condition was generally run in triplicate wells.

Library prep was done by PCR. At the Johns Hopkins FTIC core, DNA from the cultured CD4+ T cells underwent TCR sequencing with the Oncomine TCR Beta short-read assay. Genomic DNA was extracted from the cultured CD4+ T cells with the QIAamp micro DNA kit. Oncomine TCR Beta libraries made from cultured CD4+ T cells were pooled using unique dual indexes and sequenced on an Illumina iSeq 100. Under the source paper's analysis protocol: Non-productive sequences were removed, and CDR3s that did not start with C, did not end with F or W, or were shorter than 7 amino acids were discarded. Antigen-specific clonotypes were identified with the MANAFEST web application by comparing peptide-stimulated wells with reference and other culture wells. To be called positive, a clone needed an FDR below 0.05, an odds ratio above 5, and a productive frequency above 0.1% in at least two of three replicate wells. Clonotypes that were significantly expanded in both SARS-CoV-2 spike wells and at least one common cold coronavirus spike condition were defined as cross-reactive. Levenshtein distances (stringdist) and unrooted phylogenetic trees (ape) in R version 3.6.1 were used to assess CDR3 homology. TCRdb reprocessed the public reads (quality trimming at Q25 with fastp, clone calling with MiXCR) and kept in-frame beta chains. Identical CDR3 proteins give one entry, which carries the most common genes and DNA. What appears here as the V and J calls and clone size reflects TCRdb's work, not the paper's. For this sample there are about 2,700 distinct CDR3 sequences; under 35% appear just once. 45% of the sample goes to the ten largest clones.

This clonotype was counted a few times. The antigen this receptor binds is unknown. There are no base qualities to consult, and no much larger clone falls within one base. Trimming costs V 9 bases and J 1 base, and their ends lie 14 bases apart. From cysteine to phenylalanine, the CDR3 is 14 amino acids long. The entry retains the CDR3 DNA only, 42 bases that are in frame from base 1. The sequenced sample was CD4+ T cells from blood, cultured in vitro. The source of this sequence is a human donor who had recovered from COVID-19. This receptor chain uses TRBV12-3 or TRBV12-4 and TRBJ2-3, and possibly TRBD1, on 6 matching bases. The DNA reads TGTGCCAGGAAACAGGGAGCCGGCACAGATACGCAGTATTTT. Translated, it reads CARKQGAGTDTQYF.